The 30 T cell receptor beta chains below all came from one sample that was sequenced in a study of OX40 agonist ivuxolimab in advanced cancers. The method behind the library was the immunoSEQ multiplex PCR assay. Not all clones reach the TCRdb copy of this immuneACCESS table, which keeps in-frame sequences only. Checked studies attribute under half of the gap to unresolved V genes and leave the rest unexplained. This sample gives tens of thousands of clones in total; roughly three quarters of them show up just once. The top ten hold around 5% of the sample. This sample comprised CD4+ or CD8+ T cells sorted from blood, obtained in a trial of the OX40 agonist ivuxolimab. All receptors come from an adult with an advanced solid tumor such as melanoma, head and neck, liver or kidney cancer.

The chain combines TRBV27 with TRBJ2-7; weak D call: TRBD1 (5 bases). The CDR3 has 15 amino acids. The V gene lost 5 bases and the J gene lost 2 bases, with 16 bases spanning the gap. The germline V gene encodes CDR1 MNHEY and CDR2 SMNVEV (reference sequence). CDR3 nucleotide sequence: TGTGCCAGCAGTCCCTACCGGACAACTCCCTACGAGCAGTACTTC. Protein sequence: CASSPYRTTPYEQYF.

The chain couples TRBV30 to TRBJ2-4, with D perhaps assigned TRBD1 or TRBD2 (5 bases each). CDR3 size: 15 residues. Between the trimmed V and J ends, which lost 1 base and 0 bases, there was a span of 10 bases. Germline CDR1 is GTSNPN and CDR2 is SVGIG (reference sequence). CDR3 residues: CAWSGGTRAKNIQYF. The CDR3 nucleotides are TGTGCCTGGAGTGGGGGGACCCGAGCCAAAAACATTCAGTACTTC.

This clone was found a few times. A much larger clone lies one base from this, so it may be a read error. CDR3 sequence reads: CASSWADSGNTIYF. As DNA, the CDR3 is TGTGCCAGCAGTTGGGCGGACTCTGGAAACACCATATATTTT. The V gene is TRBV28, the J gene TRBJ1-3, with D unresolved. The V gene lost 4 bases and the J gene lost 0 bases, with 7 bases spanning the gap. The CDR3 totals 14 residues. Per germline, CDR1 MDHEN and CDR2 SYDVKM.

The CDR3 loop is CASSQTVGTEAFF. The CDR3 DNA sequence: TGTGCCAGCAGCCAGACAGTAGGTACTGAAGCTTTCTTT. V usage is TRBV9 and J usage is TRBJ1-1, with D tentatively TRBD1 (5 bases). This CDR3 has 13 residues. V gave up 4 bases and J gave up 5 bases, with 12 bases separating them. CDR1 and CDR2 from the germline V gene are SGDLS and YYNGEE.

This clone was seen only once. The V and J genes are TRBV6-5 and TRBJ2-1; 8 nucleotides agree with TRBD2. Germline assignment: CDR1 MNHEY and CDR2 SVGAGI. The V gene end was trimmed by 9 bases and the J gene end by 9 bases; junction bases not matched to a gene: 10. The CDR3 is 13 amino acids. CDR3 sequence (DNA): TGTGCCAGTCAGGCTAGCGGGTCGGGTGAGCAGTTCTTC. The encoded protein is CASQASGSGEQFF.

A remark on this clone: The sample holds other DNA sequences that translate to the same CDR3. The V gene is TRBV5-1, the J gene TRBJ2-7; D is perhaps TRBD1 or TRBD2 (5 bases each). CDR1 and CDR2 (germline): SGHRS, YFSETQ. Trimming shortened V by 4 bases and J by 0 bases, and 11 bases separated the two germline ends. The CDR3 has 14 residues. The CDR3 region is CASSPGPPSYEQYF. The CDR3 DNA sequence: TGCGCCAGCAGCCCGGGACCCCCCTCCTACGAGCAGTACTTC. The full variable domain, rest sourced from reference TRBV5-1 and TRBJ2-7, is KAGVTQTPRYLIKTRGQQVTLSCSPISGHRSVSWYQQTPGQGLQFLFEYFSETQRNKGNFPGRFSGRQFSNSRSEMNVSTLELGDSALYLCASSPGPPSYEQYFGPGTRLTVT.

The chain carries TRBV16 and TRBJ1-3, with D hard to call. The CDR3 is 15 amino acids. The V gene's germline CDR1 is KGHSY and CDR2 FQNENV. V shed 0 bases and J shed 2 bases, with 8 bases lying between them. The CDR3 DNA is TGTGCCAGCAGCCAATCCCCAGACGCTGGAAACACCATATATTTT. As protein: CASSQSPDAGNTIYF.

This clone has just a few counts. This rearrangement joins TRBV5-1 to TRBJ1-3; D gene unclear. Trimming removed 0 bases at V and 4 bases at J, with 11 bases between. From germline, CDR1 is SGHRS and CDR2 YFSETQ. There are 15 residues in the CDR3. CDR3 bases: TGCGCCAGCAGCTTGGAAAGAGGAGGAGGAAACACCATATATTTT. Translating it yields CASSLERGGGNTIYF.

V and J are TRBV4-3 and TRBJ1-2; D is possibly TRBD1 (5 bases). The CDR3 is made up of 15 amino acids. Germline V CDR1 and CDR2: LGHNA, YSLEER. Trimming left V 4 bases short and J 5 bases short, with 17 bases between. The CDR3 bases are TGCGCCAGCAGCCGAGGATTCGGGACGGAATATGGCTACACCTTC. Its protein is CASSRGFGTEYGYTF.

The chain carries TRBV30 and TRBJ2-1; TRBD1 matches 9 bases. Germline CDR1 reads GTSNPN; CDR2 reads SVGIG (reference sequence). V dropped 0 bases and J dropped 5; count of bases not matched to a gene: 5. This CDR3 is 15 amino acids long. The chain's CDR3 is CAWSVSTGGHNEQFF. CDR3 coding DNA: TGTGCCTGGAGTGTATCGACAGGGGGGCACAATGAGCAGTTCTTC.

This rearrangement joins TRBV7-2 to TRBJ2-4; tentative D call: TRBD2 (5 bases). Germline V gives CDR1 SGHTA, CDR2 FQGNSA. The CDR3 runs 13 residues. V lost 3 bases to trimming and J lost 8 bases, with 11 bases between them. DNA for the CDR3: TGTGCCAGCAGCTTTCGGGGTGGAGACATTCAGTACTTC. This codes for CASSFRGGDIQYF.

This chain uses TRBV25-1 with TRBJ2-3; weak D call: TRBD1 (6 bases). Trimming left V 3 bases short and J 2 bases short, with 15 bases between. The CDR3 contains 16 residues. CDR1 and CDR2 (germline): MGHDK, SYGVNS. Written as DNA, the CDR3 is TGTGCCAGCAGTGACCAGTGGACAGCGCCCACAGATACGCAGTATTTT. This translates into CASSDQWTAPTDTQYF. The whole variable domain, filled in from reference TRBV25-1 and TRBJ2-3, reads EADIYQTPRYLVIGTGKKITLECSQTMGHDKMYWYQQDPGMELHLIHYSYGVNSTEKGDLSSESTVSRIRTEHFPLTLESARPSHTSQYLCASSDQWTAPTDTQYFGPGTRLTVL.

This clone has more than one count but fewer than ten. The chain links TRBV2 to TRBJ2-1; 7 nucleotides agree with TRBD1. J lost 0 bases, V lost 6 bases, and 5 bases had no gene match. Germline V lookup: CDR1 SNHLY, CDR2 FYNNEI. The CDR3 covers 15 residues. The CDR3 DNA sequence: TGTGCCAGCAGATCGACAGGGCACTCCTACAATGAGCAGTTCTTC. The encoded protein is CASRSTGHSYNEQFF.

The chain is built from TRBV28 and TRBJ1-3; D is unresolved. The CDR3 covers 15 residues. Trimming removed 5 bases from V and 0 bases from J, with 11 bases in between. Per germline, CDR1 MDHEN and CDR2 SYDVKM. The CDR3 DNA reads TGTGCCAGCAGTCCACACGGCAACTCTGGAAACACCATATATTTT. It yields the protein CASSPHGNSGNTIYF.

This chain links TRBV5-4 with TRBJ2-7, with D tentatively TRBD1 (5 bases). This CDR3 is 15 amino acids long. V was shortened by 2 bases and J by 0 bases, with 12 bases between the two germline ends. CDR1 SGHNT and CDR2 YYREEE come from the germline V gene (reference sequence). The CDR3 reads CASSFSGGASYEQYF. The CDR3 nucleotides are TGTGCCAGCAGCTTTTCGGGTGGGGCCTCCTACGAGCAGTACTTC. Combining the CDR3 with reference TRBV5-4 and TRBJ2-7 gives the whole variable domain ETGVTQSPTHLIKTRGQQVTLRCSSQSGHNTVSWYQQALGQGPQFIFQYYREEENGRGNFPPRFSGLQFPNYSSELNVNALELDDSALYLCASSFSGGASYEQYFGPGTRLTVT.

The CDR3 DNA reads TGTGCCAGCAGCTTGGAAAGGGCCTACGAGCAGTACTTC. This translates into CASSLERAYEQYF. J is TRBJ2-7 and V is TRBV5-6; D unresolved. Germline V lookup: CDR1 SGHDT, CDR2 YYEEEE. The ends were cut back, 0 bases at V and 2 bases at J, with 6 bases in the middle. There are 13 residues in the CDR3.

The chain has TRBV23-1 and TRBJ1-5; the D is unclear. TRBV23-1 is sorted into the ORF group, with uncertain function. V was cut by 5 bases and J by 3 bases, with 17 bases left in between. The CDR3 has 16 amino acids. The DNA for the CDR3 is TGCGCCAGCAGTACCGACGACGGGAGCCTCAATCAGCCCCAGCATTTT. It yields the protein CASSTDDGSLNQPQHF.

J is TRBJ1-6 and V is TRBV27, with unresolved D. Germline V lookup: CDR1 MNHEY, CDR2 SMNVEV (reference sequence). This CDR3 has 16 amino acids. The V gene lost 3 bases and the J gene lost 0 bases, with 9 bases spanning the gap. In DNA, the CDR3 is TGTGCCAGCAGTTTCCGTAGGAGCTCCTATAATTCACCCCTCCACTTT. It encodes CASSFRRSSYNSPLHF.

A single count supports this clone. The chain links TRBV28 to TRBJ1-5; D call uncertain. This CDR3 has 12 residues. Trimming took off 4 bases at V and 7 bases at J, with 8 bases between the two ends. Germline lookup yields CDR1 MDHEN and CDR2 SYDVKM. The chain's CDR3 is CASSSDRQPQHF. CDR3 nucleotides: TGTGCCAGCAGTTCAGATCGGCAGCCCCAGCATTTT.

The gene calls are TRBV7-2 and TRBJ1-2; the D gene is possibly TRBD1 (6 bases). V was pared by 5 bases and J by 5 bases, with 15 bases between. Germline assignment: CDR1 SGHTA and CDR2 FQGNSA. This CDR3 contains 14 residues. The CDR3 DNA is TGTGCCAGCAGCCCCTCGGCAGGGGATTATGGCTACACCTTC. Translating gives CASSPSAGDYGYTF.

This chain links TRBV2 with TRBJ2-2, with D possibly being TRBD1 (5 bases). V lost 7 bases, J lost 1 base, and 10 bases lay in between. This CDR3 has 14 residues. CDR1 and CDR2 from the germline V gene are SNHLY and FYNNEI. CDR3 sequence reads: CASKVQGNTGELFF. The CDR3 DNA reads TGTGCCAGCAAGGTGCAGGGGAACACCGGGGAGCTGTTTTTT.

This clone was observed once. The DNA of the CDR3 is TGCAGCGTTGGGAACATGGCCACTAGCACAGATACGCAGTATTTT. The encoded protein is CSVGNMATSTDTQYF. The chain has TRBV29-1 and TRBJ2-3; no firm D call. Trimming left V 4 bases short and J 0 bases short, with 14 bases between. CDR3 size: 15 residues. Germline V lookup: CDR1 SQVTM, CDR2 ANQGSEA.

This chain joins TRBV18 and TRBJ2-7, with D possibly TRBD1 on 6 matching bases. The V gene lost 2 bases and the J gene lost 0 bases, with 8 bases spanning the gap. The CDR3 runs 14 residues. CDR1 KGHSH and CDR2 LQKENI come from the germline V gene. The CDR3 protein is CASSPGTNSYEQYF. The CDR3 coding sequence is TGTGCCAGCTCACCAGGGACAAACTCCTACGAGCAGTACTTC.

The CDR3 protein is CASSPRRGLNYGYTF. The CDR3 DNA is TGTGCCAGCAGTCCTCGGAGGGGGCTCAACTATGGCTACACCTTC. The V gene is TRBV6-6, the J gene TRBJ1-2, with 7 bases fitting TRBD1. This CDR3 region has 15 residues. In germline, CDR1 is MNHNY, CDR2 SVGAGI (reference sequence). V shed 5 bases, J shed 2 bases, and the junction held 8 bases outside the gene matches.

The chain links TRBV5-1 to TRBJ2-7; no firm D call. The germline V and J ends were trimmed by 0 bases and 5 bases, with 3 bases remaining between them. Looked up from germline, CDR1 is SGHRS and CDR2 is YFSETQ. The CDR3 consists of 11 residues. The CDR3 DNA reads as TGCGCCAGCAGCTTGGCTCACGAGCAGTACTTC. Translating it yields CASSLAHEQYF.

There are a few counts of this clone. The chain links TRBV6-5 to TRBJ1-5; 7 nucleotides match TRBD1. Germline CDR1 is MNHEY and CDR2 is SVGAGI. The CDR3 runs 16 residues. The ends lost 2 bases at V and 0 bases at J; junction bases unmatched: 4. CDR3 region: CASSYPPGGSNQPQHF. As DNA, the CDR3 is TGTGCCAGCAGTTACCCCCCAGGGGGTAGCAATCAGCCCCAGCATTTT.

The rearrangement joins TRBV19 to TRBJ1-2, with TRBD1 matching 8 bases. CDR1 is LNHDA and CDR2 is SQIVND in the germline V gene (reference sequence). The CDR3 has 14 amino acids. Unmatched junction bases numbered 5, after V lost 5 bases and J lost 3 bases. CDR3 in amino acids: CASSPQTGDYGYTF. The CDR3 coding sequence is TGTGCCAGTAGTCCACAGACAGGGGACTATGGCTACACCTTC.

This chain joins TRBV30 and TRBJ1-6; possibly TRBD1 for D (6 bases). The V gene's germline CDR1 is GTSNPN and CDR2 SVGIG (reference sequence). Trimming removed 5 bases at V and 10 bases at J, with 12 bases between. The CDR3 sequence is 12 residues long. The CDR3 spells CAWGDNRSPLHF. In DNA form, the CDR3 reads TGTGCCTGGGGGGACAATCGGTCACCCCTCCACTTT.

The rearrangement uses TRBV28 and TRBJ1-2; D not resolved. V was cut by 7 bases and J by 7 bases, with 13 bases left in between. Germline V CDR1 and CDR2: MDHEN, SYDVKM. The CDR3 totals 12 residues. CDR3 DNA: TGTGCCAGCACTAATCGGGTGGGTGGCTACACCTTC. This translates into CASTNRVGGYTF.

This chain uses TRBV19 with TRBJ2-1; the D gene is possibly TRBD2 (5 bases). Germline V gene lookup returns CDR1 LNHDA and CDR2 SQIVND (reference sequence). The CDR3 is 11 residues long. V was trimmed by 5 bases and J by 10 bases, leaving 9 bases between them. DNA of the CDR3: TGTGCCAGTAGTGAGGGCCGAGAGCAGTTCTTC. It translates to CASSEGREQFF. Full variable domain (missing parts from reference TRBV19 and TRBJ2-1): DGGITQSPKYLFRKEGQNVTLSCEQNLNHDAMYWYRQDPGQGLRLIYYSQIVNDFQKGDIAEGYSVSREKKESFPLTVTSAQKNPTAFYLCASSEGREQFFGPGTRLTVL.